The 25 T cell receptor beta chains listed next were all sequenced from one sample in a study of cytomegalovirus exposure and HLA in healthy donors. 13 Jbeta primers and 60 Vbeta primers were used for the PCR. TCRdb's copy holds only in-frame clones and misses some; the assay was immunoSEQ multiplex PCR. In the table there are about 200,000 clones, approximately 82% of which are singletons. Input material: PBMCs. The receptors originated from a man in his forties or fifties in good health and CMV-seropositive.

Here the CDR3 reads CASSYSGTGLGNTIYF. CDR3 nucleotides: TGTGCCAGCAGTTACTCGGGGACAGGGCTTGGAAACACCATATATTTT. The chain uses TRBV6-5 and TRBJ1-3; 9 positions match TRBD1. The CDR3 covers 16 residues. Germline CDR1 reads MNHEY; CDR2 reads SVGAGI. V lost 0 bases to trimming and J lost 3 bases; unmatched junction nucleotides: 3.

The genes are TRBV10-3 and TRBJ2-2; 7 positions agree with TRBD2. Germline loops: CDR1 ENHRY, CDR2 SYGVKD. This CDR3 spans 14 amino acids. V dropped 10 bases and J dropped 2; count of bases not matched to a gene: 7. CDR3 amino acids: CATSGGGNTGELFF. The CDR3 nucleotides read TGTGCCACCTCCGGCGGGGGTAACACCGGGGAGCTGTTTTTT.

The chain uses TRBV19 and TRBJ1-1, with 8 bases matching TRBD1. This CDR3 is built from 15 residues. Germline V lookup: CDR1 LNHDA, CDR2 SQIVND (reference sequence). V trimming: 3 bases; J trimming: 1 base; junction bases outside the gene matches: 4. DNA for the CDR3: TGTGCCAGTAGTATTCAGGGGGCTGGGAACACTGAAGCTTTCTTT. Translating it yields CASSIQGAGNTEAFF.

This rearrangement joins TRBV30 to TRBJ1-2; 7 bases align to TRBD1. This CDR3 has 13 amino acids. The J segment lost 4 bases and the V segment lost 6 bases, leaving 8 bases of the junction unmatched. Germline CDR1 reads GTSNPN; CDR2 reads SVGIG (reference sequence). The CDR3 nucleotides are TGTGCCTGCCTACCGGGACAGTCCTATGGCTACACCTTC. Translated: CACLPGQSYGYTF.

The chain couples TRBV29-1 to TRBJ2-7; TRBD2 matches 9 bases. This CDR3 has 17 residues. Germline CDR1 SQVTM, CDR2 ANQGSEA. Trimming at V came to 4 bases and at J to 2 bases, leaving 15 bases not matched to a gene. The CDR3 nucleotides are TGCAGCGTTGTAGCGAGCGTCACTAGCGGGTTAACCTACGAGCAGTACTTC. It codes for CSVVASVTSGLTYEQYF.

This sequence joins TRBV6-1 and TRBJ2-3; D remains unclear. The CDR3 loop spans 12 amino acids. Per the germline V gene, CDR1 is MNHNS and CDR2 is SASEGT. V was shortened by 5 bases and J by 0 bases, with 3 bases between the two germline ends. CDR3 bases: TGTGCCAGCAGTCTTAGCACAGATACGCAGTATTTT. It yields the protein CASSLSTDTQYF.

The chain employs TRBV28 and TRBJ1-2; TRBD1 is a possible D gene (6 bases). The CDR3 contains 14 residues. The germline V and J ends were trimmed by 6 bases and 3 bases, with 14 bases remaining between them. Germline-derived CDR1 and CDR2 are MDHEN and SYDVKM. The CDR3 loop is CASSPMGAYYGYTF. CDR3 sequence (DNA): TGTGCCAGCAGCCCAATGGGGGCTTACTATGGCTACACCTTC.

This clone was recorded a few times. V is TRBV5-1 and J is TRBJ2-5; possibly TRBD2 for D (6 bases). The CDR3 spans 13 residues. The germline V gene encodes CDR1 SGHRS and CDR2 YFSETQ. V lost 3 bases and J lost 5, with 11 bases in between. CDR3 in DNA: TGCGCCAGCAGCTGGAGGGAACGGGAGACCCAGTACTTC. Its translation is CASSWRERETQYF.

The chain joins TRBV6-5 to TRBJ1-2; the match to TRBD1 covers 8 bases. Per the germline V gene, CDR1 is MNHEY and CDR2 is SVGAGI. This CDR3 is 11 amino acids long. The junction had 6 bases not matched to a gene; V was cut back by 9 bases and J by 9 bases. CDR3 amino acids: CASYRGASYTF. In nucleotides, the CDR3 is TGTGCCAGTTACAGGGGGGCGAGCTACACCTTC.

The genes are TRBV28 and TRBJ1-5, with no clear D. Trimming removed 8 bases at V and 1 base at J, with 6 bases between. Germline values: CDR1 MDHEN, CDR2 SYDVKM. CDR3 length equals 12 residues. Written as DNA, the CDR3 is TGTGCCAGCGGACTAAGCAATCAGCCCCAGCATTTT. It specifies CASGLSNQPQHF.

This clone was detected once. CDR3 bases: TGTGCCAGCACCGGAGGGACTAGCGGGAGCTACGGCACAGATACGCAGTATTTT. Its protein product is CASTGGTSGSYGTDTQYF. The chain has TRBV2 and TRBJ2-3; 14 bases fit TRBD2. CDR1 and CDR2 (germline): SNHLY, FYNNEI. This CDR3 spans 18 amino acids. Trimming cost V 7 bases and J 1 base; bases outside gene matches: 10.

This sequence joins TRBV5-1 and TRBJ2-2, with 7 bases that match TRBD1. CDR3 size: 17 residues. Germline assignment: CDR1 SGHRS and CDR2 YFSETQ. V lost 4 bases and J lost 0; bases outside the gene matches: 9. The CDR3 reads CASSPPFGQANTGELFF. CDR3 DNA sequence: TGCGCCAGCAGCCCACCTTTTGGACAGGCGAACACCGGGGAGCTGTTTTTT.

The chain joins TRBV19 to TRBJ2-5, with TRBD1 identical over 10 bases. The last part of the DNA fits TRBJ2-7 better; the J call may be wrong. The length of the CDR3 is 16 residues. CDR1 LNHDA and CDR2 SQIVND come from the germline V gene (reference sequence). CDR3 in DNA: TGTGCCAGTAGTCAAGGCCGGGACAGGGGTTCCTACGAGCAGTACTTC. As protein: CASSQGRDRGSYEQYF.

DNA for the CDR3: TGTGCCAGCTCACCCAAGGGACAGGGGGTCGGAGGCTACACCTTC. It codes for CASSPKGQGVGGYTF. The gene calls are TRBV18 and TRBJ1-2; 11 bases fit TRBD1. CDR1 and CDR2 (germline): KGHSH, LQKENI. J was trimmed by 8 bases and V by 3 bases; bases with no gene match: 8. The CDR3 loop spans 15 amino acids.

CDR3 sequence reads: CASKSSYEQYF. For the CDR3, the DNA is TGTGCCAGCAAGTCGAGCTACGAGCAGTACTTC. The chain couples TRBV28 to TRBJ2-7; D unresolved. The CDR3 sequence is 11 residues long. Looked up from germline, CDR1 is MDHEN and CDR2 is SYDVKM. Between the trimmed V and J ends, which lost 7 bases and 3 bases, there was a span of 7 bases. Variable domain in full (rest from reference TRBV28 and TRBJ2-7): DVKVTQSSRYLVKRTGEKVFLECVQDMDHENMFWYRQDPGLGLRLIYFSYDVKMKEKGDIPEGYSVSREKKERFSLILESASTNQTSMYLCASKSSYEQYFGPGTRLTVT.

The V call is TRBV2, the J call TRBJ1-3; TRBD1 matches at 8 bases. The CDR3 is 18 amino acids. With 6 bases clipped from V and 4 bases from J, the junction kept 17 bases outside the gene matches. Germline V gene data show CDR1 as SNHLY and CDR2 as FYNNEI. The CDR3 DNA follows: TGTGCCAGCAGAGAAAGGGCAGGGGGCCCTCTTACGGGAAACACCATATATTTT. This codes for CASRERAGGPLTGNTIYF.

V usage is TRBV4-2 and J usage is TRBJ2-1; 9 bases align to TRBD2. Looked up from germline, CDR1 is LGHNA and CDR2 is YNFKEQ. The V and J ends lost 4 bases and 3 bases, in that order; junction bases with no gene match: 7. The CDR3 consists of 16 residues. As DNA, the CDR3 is TGTGCCAGCAGCCTTACGACTAGCGGAAACTACAATGAGCAGTTCTTC. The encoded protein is CASSLTTSGNYNEQFF.

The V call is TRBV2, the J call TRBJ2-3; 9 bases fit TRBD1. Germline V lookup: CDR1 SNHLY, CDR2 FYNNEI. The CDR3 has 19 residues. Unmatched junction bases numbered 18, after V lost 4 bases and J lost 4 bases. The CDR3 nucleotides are TGTGCCAGCAGTGCCCCTCCGGGACAGGGTATGAAATATGCAGATACGCAGTATTTT. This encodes CASSAPPGQGMKYADTQYF.

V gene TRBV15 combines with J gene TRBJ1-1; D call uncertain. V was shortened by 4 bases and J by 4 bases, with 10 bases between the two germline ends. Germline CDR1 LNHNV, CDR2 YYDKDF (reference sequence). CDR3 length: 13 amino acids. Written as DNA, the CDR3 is TGTGCCACCAGCACCCCAGGCAGCACTGAAGCTTTCTTT. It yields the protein CATSTPGSTEAFF.

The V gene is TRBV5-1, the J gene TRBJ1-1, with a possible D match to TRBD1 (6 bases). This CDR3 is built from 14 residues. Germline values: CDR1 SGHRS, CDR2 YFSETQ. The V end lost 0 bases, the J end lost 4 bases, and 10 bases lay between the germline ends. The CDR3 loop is CASSLATGFTEAFF. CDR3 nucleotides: TGCGCCAGCAGCTTGGCGACAGGTTTCACTGAAGCTTTCTTT.

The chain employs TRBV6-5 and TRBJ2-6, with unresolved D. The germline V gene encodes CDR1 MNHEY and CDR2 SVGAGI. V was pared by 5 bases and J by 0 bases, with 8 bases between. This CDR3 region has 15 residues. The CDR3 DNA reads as TGTGCCAGCAGTCTTACCAGCTCTGGGGCCAACGTCCTGACTTTC. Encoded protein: CASSLTSSGANVLTF.

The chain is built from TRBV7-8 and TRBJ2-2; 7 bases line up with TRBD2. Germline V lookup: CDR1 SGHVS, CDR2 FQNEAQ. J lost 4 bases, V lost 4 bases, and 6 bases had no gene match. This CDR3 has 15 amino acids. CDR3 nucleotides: TGTGCCAGCAGCTCATGGGGAGGGGTCACCGGGGAGCTGTTTTTT. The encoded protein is CASSSWGGVTGELFF.

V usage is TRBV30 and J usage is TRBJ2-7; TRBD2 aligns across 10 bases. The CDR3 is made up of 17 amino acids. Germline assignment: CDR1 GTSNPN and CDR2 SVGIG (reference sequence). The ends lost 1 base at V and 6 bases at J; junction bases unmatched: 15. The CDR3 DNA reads TGTGCCTGGAGTGCAATCCCCCCCCCTAGCGGGAGTAGCGAGCAGTACTTC. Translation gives CAWSAIPPPSGSSEQYF.

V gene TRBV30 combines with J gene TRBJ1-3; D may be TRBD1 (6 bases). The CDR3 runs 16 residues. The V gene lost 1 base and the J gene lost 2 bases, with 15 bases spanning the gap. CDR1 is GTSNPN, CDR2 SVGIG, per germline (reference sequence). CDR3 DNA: TGTGCCTGGAGTGGGGGAGGGGGACTGCCTGGAAACACCATATATTTT. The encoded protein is CAWSGGGGLPGNTIYF.

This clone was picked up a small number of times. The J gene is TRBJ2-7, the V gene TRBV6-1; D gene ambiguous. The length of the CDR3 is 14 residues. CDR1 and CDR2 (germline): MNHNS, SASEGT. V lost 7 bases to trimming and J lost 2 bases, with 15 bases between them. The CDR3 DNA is TGTGCCAGCACTCTTGAGCCTCTCGCCTACGAGCAGTACTTC. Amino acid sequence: CASTLEPLAYEQYF.